This T cell receptor beta chain was observed in a study of tumor and adjacent non-tumor tissue in lung cancer (dated by TCRdb to the late 2010s). About the investigation overall: By cancer type, the cohort comprised 12 adenocarcinoma patients, a couple of squamous cell carcinoma patients and 1 small cell lung cancer patient. Among the approximately 15 patients, ages ranged from roughly 31 to 80 years, around ten were men and 5 were women, and disease was TNM stage I to III. In total, sequencing yielded 125,075,908 productive TCRbeta reads, which works out to an average of approximately 4 million reads per sample. The study compared bulk TCRbeta repertoires between lung tumor tissue and matched distant non-tumor lung tissue from about 14 lung cancer patients. Around 31 paired specimens, one tumor and one normal lung sample per patient, were profiled by TCRbeta CDR3 sequencing.

The germline V gene (reference sequence) specifies SGHNT as CDR1 and YYREEE as CDR2. Inclusive of the bounding cysteine and phenylalanine, the CDR3 is 15 residues long. Only the CDR3 part of the read is kept: 45 bases, read in frame from the first base. Comments on this clonotype: The antigen it recognizes is unknown. At one end the junction does not follow the germline gene, possibly because of a read error.

The library was built by means of multiplex PCR. For sequencing, an Illumina HiSeq 2500 was employed. TCRbeta libraries were built by three rounds of nested PCR using primers (Table S4), following protocols modified from ARM-PCR. Before sequencing, PCR products in the 200-500 bp range were cut out of the gel and cleaned up using the QIAquick gel extraction kit. As for how the authors treated the data: Reads were cleaned with Trimmomatic, merged with FLASH into complete CDR3 sequences, and assigned to V(D)J germline segments with MiTCR. VDJtools was used to compute clonal diversity as the inverse Simpson's index. In-frame sequences lacking a premature stop codon were counted as productive reads. Using fastp at Q25 and MiXCR, TCRdb reprocessed the public reads and kept productive beta chains. Each entry merges the rows of one CDR3 protein and shows their most common DNA and genes. TCRdb, rather than the study authors, made the V and J calls. The sample includes 75,000 to 90,000 distinct CDR3 sequences, with 65% to 80% observed a single time. The ten top clones hold just over 20% of the sample.

What the work shows at the level of the full study, not this receptor alone: Younger patients had significantly higher TCR diversity, and higher tumor TCR diversity was associated with shorter overall and disease-free survival. Only roughly 14 patients were included in the cohort, and the need for larger samples and more detailed clinical data was noted by the authors. The top 100 clones made up a significantly larger cumulative share of the repertoire in normal lung than in tumor tissue. Because peripheral blood was not sequenced, the blood TCRbeta repertoires of the lung cancer patients in the study went unexamined. The methods do not name the sequencing platform or mention unique molecular identifiers. Significantly higher TCR diversity (inverse Simpson) was observed in tumor tissue than in normal lung tissue (approximately 430 vs 150, P = 0.0075, Mann-Whitney U test).

RNA was isolated from bulk, unsorted tissue, and RNA quality was assessed with a NanoDrop ND-1000 and an Agilent 2100. Normal lung samples were distant non-tumor tissue taken more than 3 cm from the tumor edge. All donors had newly diagnosed lung cancer, had not received prior chemotherapy, and were admitted for thoracic surgery in China between August and November 2014. Patients who had received previous radiotherapy or chemotherapy, or who had another concurrent cancer, were excluded from the study. Pieces of surgical tissue measuring about 1-2 cm3 were kept in RNAlater solution and held at -80 degrees C until needed.

The sequenced material came from distant non-tumor lung tissue. In this chain, TRBV5-4 is recombined with TRBJ2-7; TRBD2 is a weak D gene call, 5 bases matching. The clonotype was recovered from a woman between 45 and 60 years old with non-small cell lung cancer. In nucleotide form, the sequence is TGTGCCAGCAGCTTGGGCCGGGATAGCTCCTGCGAGCAATATTTC. Its protein reads: CASSLGRDSSCEQYF.